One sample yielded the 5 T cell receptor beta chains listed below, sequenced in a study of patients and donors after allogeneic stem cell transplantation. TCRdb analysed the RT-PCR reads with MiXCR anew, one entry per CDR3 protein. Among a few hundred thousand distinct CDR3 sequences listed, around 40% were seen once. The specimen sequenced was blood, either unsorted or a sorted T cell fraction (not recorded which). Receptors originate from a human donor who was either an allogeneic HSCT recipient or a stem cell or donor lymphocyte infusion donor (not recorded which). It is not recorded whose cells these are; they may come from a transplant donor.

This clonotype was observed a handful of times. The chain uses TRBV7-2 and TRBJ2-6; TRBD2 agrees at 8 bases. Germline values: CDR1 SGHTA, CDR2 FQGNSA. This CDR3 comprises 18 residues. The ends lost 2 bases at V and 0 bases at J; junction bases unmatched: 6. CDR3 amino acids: CASSLRTSPNSGANVLTF. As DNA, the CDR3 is TGTGCCAGCAGCTTAAGGACTAGCCCTAACTCTGGGGCCAACGTCCTGACTTTC.

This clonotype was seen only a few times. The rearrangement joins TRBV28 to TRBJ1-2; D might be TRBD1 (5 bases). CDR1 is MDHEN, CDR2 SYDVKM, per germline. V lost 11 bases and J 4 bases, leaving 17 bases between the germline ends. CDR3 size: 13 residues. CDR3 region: CAGTGGSTYGYTF. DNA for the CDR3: TGTGCCGGGACTGGGGGGTCTACCTATGGCTACACCTTC.

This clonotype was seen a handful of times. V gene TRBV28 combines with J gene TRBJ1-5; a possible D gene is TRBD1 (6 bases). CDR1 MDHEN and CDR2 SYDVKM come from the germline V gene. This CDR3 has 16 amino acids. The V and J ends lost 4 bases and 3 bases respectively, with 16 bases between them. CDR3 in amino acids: CASSSTLQGFNQPQHF. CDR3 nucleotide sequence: TGTGCCAGCAGTTCCACTTTACAGGGTTTCAATCAGCCCCAGCATTTT.

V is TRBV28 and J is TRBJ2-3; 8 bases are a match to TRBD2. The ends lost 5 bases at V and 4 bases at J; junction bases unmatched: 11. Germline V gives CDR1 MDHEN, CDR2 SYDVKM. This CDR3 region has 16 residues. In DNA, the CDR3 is TGTGCCAGCAGTCCACTTTGGCGGGGGGAACCAGATACGCAGTATTTT. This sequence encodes CASSPLWRGEPDTQYF.

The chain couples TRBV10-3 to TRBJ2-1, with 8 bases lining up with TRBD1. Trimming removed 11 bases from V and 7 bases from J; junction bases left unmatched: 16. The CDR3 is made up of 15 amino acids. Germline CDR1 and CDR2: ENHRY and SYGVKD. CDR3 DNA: TGTGCCTCGAAGGACCCGGGACAGGCTAGGAATGAGCAGTTCTTC. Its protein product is CASKDPGQARNEQFF.